The 21 T cell receptor beta chains given below trace back to one sample, sequenced in a study of PD-1 blockade in mismatch repair-deficient tumors. No antigens are known for them. Assay used: immunoSEQ multiplex PCR; TCRdb lists only in-frame clones, some missing. Here the sample spans approximately 15,000 clones, around 86% being singletons. Noted time point: approximately ten-day in vitro stimulation with candidate neoantigen peptide 6. This sample comprised cells cultured in vitro, obtained from a patient treated with pembrolizumab. The receptors originated from an adult with mismatch repair-deficient cancer.

J is TRBJ1-5 and V is TRBV6-6, with TRBD1 identical over 9 bases. This CDR3 spans 15 amino acids. CDR1 and CDR2 (germline): MNHNY, SVGAGI (reference sequence). V lost 8 bases, J lost 2 bases, and 7 bases stayed unmatched. The CDR3 bases are TGTGCCAGCCACAGGGGGCGAGGAGGCAATCAGCCCCAGCATTTT. Translating it yields CASHRGRGGNQPQHF.

The V gene is TRBV28, the J gene TRBJ1-2; TRBD1 agrees at 12 bases. The CDR3 covers 17 residues. Germline V gene data show CDR1 as MDHEN and CDR2 as SYDVKM. The trim removed 1 base at V and 0 bases at J, leaving 3 bases unmatched. CDR3 sequence: CASSLLWDRGPNYGYTF. CDR3 in DNA: TGTGCCAGCAGTTTATTATGGGACAGGGGGCCTAACTATGGCTACACCTTC.

This clone was recorded a few times. The rearrangement joins TRBV19 to TRBJ2-3; 8 bases map to TRBD1. CDR1 LNHDA and CDR2 SQIVND come from the germline V gene (reference sequence). This CDR3 has 15 residues. After removal of 6 bases from V and 3 bases from J, the junction contained 8 bases not matched to a gene. The CDR3 sequence: CASRDRQGATDTQYF. CDR3 bases: TGTGCCAGTAGAGACCGTCAGGGGGCAACAGATACGCAGTATTTT.

V usage is TRBV6-6 and J usage is TRBJ1-2, with 12 bases lining up with TRBD1. The CDR3 consists of 14 residues. Germline V CDR1 and CDR2: MNHNY, SVGAGI (reference sequence). J lost 6 bases, V lost 5 bases, and 4 bases had no gene match. CDR3: CASSLRDRGHGYTF. As DNA, the CDR3 is TGTGCCAGCAGTCTCCGGGACAGGGGGCATGGCTACACCTTC.

This clone appeared once. The genes are TRBV6-5 and TRBJ2-7, with no clear D. The CDR3 spans 11 residues. Trimming cost V 7 bases and J 2 bases, with 6 bases left between them. Germline lookup yields CDR1 MNHEY and CDR2 SVGAGI. The DNA for the CDR3 is TGTGCCAGCACCTCCGCCTACGAGCAGTACTTC. It encodes CASTSAYEQYF.

This chain joins TRBV4-1 and TRBJ1-4, with 7 bases fitting TRBD1. Germline V gene data show CDR1 as MGHRA and CDR2 as YSYEKL. The V and J ends lost 4 bases and 5 bases, in that order; junction bases with no gene match: 16. There are 18 residues in the CDR3. As DNA, the CDR3 is TGCGCCAGCAGCCGAACATCTTACGAGACAGGGACGAATGAAAAACTGTTTTTT. It yields the protein CASSRTSYETGTNEKLFF.

A few counts support this clone. The chain joins TRBV27 to TRBJ1-2; D is uncertain. CDR3 length: 14 amino acids. CDR1 and CDR2 (germline): MNHEY, SMNVEV (reference sequence). V was trimmed by 8 bases and J by 2 bases, leaving 15 bases between them. The CDR3 region has the DNA TGTGCCAGCGGTACAGAGCCTACCAACTATGGCTACACCTTC. Translated: CASGTEPTNYGYTF.

CDR3 nucleotides: TGTGCCAGCAGCCTAGACAGTGAACAATATGGCTACACCTTC. The encoded protein is CASSLDSEQYGYTF. V usage is TRBV6-6 and J usage is TRBJ1-2; perhaps TRBD1 as D (5 bases). Between the trimmed V and J ends, which lost 6 bases and 5 bases, there was a span of 16 bases. Germline lookup yields CDR1 MNHNY and CDR2 SVGAGI (reference sequence). This CDR3 has 14 amino acids.

This sequence joins TRBV10-1 and TRBJ2-3; perhaps TRBD1 as D (6 bases). The CDR3 runs 15 residues. In germline, CDR1 is WNHNN, CDR2 SYGVQD (reference sequence). Trimming pared 0 bases from V and 1 base from J, leaving 8 bases between. Here the CDR3 reads CASSESKGGTDTQYF. For the CDR3, the DNA is TGCGCCAGCAGTGAGTCGAAGGGGGGCACAGATACGCAGTATTTT.

The rearrangement joins TRBV5-1 to TRBJ1-5; 7 nucleotides match TRBD1. The CDR3 contains 16 residues. V shed 0 bases, J shed 1 base, and the junction held 4 bases outside the gene matches. The V gene's germline CDR1 is SGHRS and CDR2 YFSETQ. CDR3 sequence (DNA): TGCGCCAGCAGCTTGGGGACAGGCCAAAGCAATCAGCCCCAGCATTTT. Encoded protein: CASSLGTGQSNQPQHF.

The rearrangement links TRBV29-1 to TRBJ2-7; TRBD2 aligns across 9 bases. CDR3 length: 16 amino acids. V gave up 3 bases and J gave up 2 bases; unmatched junction bases: 11. Germline lookup yields CDR1 SQVTM and CDR2 ANQGSEA. The CDR3 nucleotides are TGCAGCGTTGAGGCTAGCGGGACCCTAATTCCCTACGAGCAGTACTTC. It encodes CSVEASGTLIPYEQYF.

CDR3 sequence (DNA): TGTGCCAGCAGAGACCAGGGAGGGAGCACTGAAGCTTTCTTT. This translates into CASRDQGGSTEAFF. V usage is TRBV6-4 and J usage is TRBJ1-1; D is perhaps TRBD1 (5 bases). This CDR3 contains 14 residues. Per the germline V gene, CDR1 is MRHNA and CDR2 is SNTAGT. Trimming pared 6 bases from V and 4 bases from J, leaving 15 bases between.

This chain connects TRBV9 to TRBJ2-2, with D perhaps TRBD2 (7 bases). Germline CDR1 is SGDLS and CDR2 is YYNGEE. Trimming shortened V by 3 bases and J by 4 bases, and 22 bases separated the two germline ends. The CDR3 has 18 amino acids. DNA of the CDR3: TGTGCCAGCAGCGCCCTCCCGGGGGGCGGGAGTGGCACCGGGGAGCTGTTTTTT. Translating it yields CASSALPGGGSGTGELFF.

This clone has a single count. The chain combines TRBV27 with TRBJ1-5; the match to TRBD1 covers 7 bases. The V gene end was trimmed by 5 bases and the J gene end by 13 bases; junction bases not matched to a gene: 11. CDR1 MNHEY and CDR2 SMNVEV come from the germline V gene (reference sequence). The CDR3 totals 13 residues. CDR3 sequence: CASSPNQGGLQHF. CDR3 nucleotide sequence: TGTGCCAGCAGTCCAAACCAGGGGGGGTTGCAGCATTTT.

The chain combines TRBV30 with TRBJ2-1; TRBD2 aligns across 11 bases. CDR3 length: 15 amino acids. V lost 0 bases, J lost 10 bases, and 8 bases stayed unmatched. Germline assignment: CDR1 GTSNPN and CDR2 SVGIG (reference sequence). The CDR3 region has the DNA TGTGCCTGGAGTGTCATCTTTAGCGGGGGGGGCGAGCAGTTCTTC. Its translation: CAWSVIFSGGGEQFF. Looking up the rest from reference TRBV30 and TRBJ2-1 gives the full variable domain: SQTIHQWPATLVQPVGSPLSLECTVEGTSNPNLYWYRQAAGRGLQLLFYSVGIGQISSEVPQNLSASRPQDRQFILSSKKLLLSDSGFYLCAWSVIFSGGGEQFFGPGTRLTVL.

This clone was picked up one time. The V gene is TRBV7-9, the J gene TRBJ2-3; no firm D call. The CDR3 sequence is 13 residues long. The V gene's germline CDR1 is SEHNR and CDR2 FQNEAQ (reference sequence). The V and J ends lost 6 bases and 4 bases respectively, with 11 bases between them. In DNA form, the CDR3 reads TGTGCCAGCAGACTTTCCATTGCAGATACGCAGTATTTT. This translates into CASRLSIADTQYF.

The chain couples TRBV28 to TRBJ2-3; no clear D. The germline V gene has CDR1 MDHEN and CDR2 SYDVKM. This CDR3 spans 12 amino acids. V lost 4 bases to trimming and J lost 5 bases, with 7 bases between them. DNA of the CDR3: TGTGCCAGCAGTTCAATTATAGATACGCAGTATTTT. It codes for CASSSIIDTQYF.

This chain connects TRBV7-2 to TRBJ2-7, with D uncertain. CDR1 SGHTA and CDR2 FQGNSA come from the germline V gene. V lost 4 bases to trimming and J lost 3 bases, with 10 bases between them. The CDR3 spans 13 residues. CDR3 region: CASSSADDYEQYF. The CDR3 coding sequence is TGTGCCAGCAGCTCCGCGGACGACTACGAGCAGTACTTC.

The chain has TRBV5-1 and TRBJ2-7; 7 bases fit TRBD2. Trimming took 2 bases from V and 2 from J; bases not matched to a gene: 7. The CDR3 runs 15 residues. Germline loops: CDR1 SGHRS, CDR2 YFSETQ. The CDR3 DNA reads TGCGCCAGCAGCTTATCTAGCGGTTTAACCTACGAGCAGTACTTC. Translating gives CASSLSSGLTYEQYF.

This clone was detected a few times. V gene TRBV7-6 combines with J gene TRBJ2-2, with 9 positions matching TRBD2. Germline CDR1 and CDR2: SGHVS and FNYEAQ. The junction had 6 bases not matched to a gene; V was cut back by 5 bases and J by 5 bases. The CDR3 spans 15 residues. CDR3 amino acids: CASSKWTSETGELFF. CDR3 DNA: TGTGCCAGCAGCAAATGGACTAGCGAGACCGGGGAGCTGTTTTTT.

This clone is a singleton in its sample. V and J are TRBV28 and TRBJ1-5; tentatively, D is TRBD1 (6 bases). The CDR3 runs 16 residues. Germline V CDR1 and CDR2: MDHEN, SYDVKM. The germline V and J ends were trimmed by 1 base and 6 bases, with 16 bases remaining between them. The DNA for the CDR3 is TGTGCCAGCAGTTTATCTACAGGGCTAGTGCGTCAGCCCCAGCATTTT. Its translation is CASSLSTGLVRQPQHF.